The 24 T cell receptor beta chains reported below all come from one sample, sequenced in a study of cytomegalovirus exposure and HLA in healthy donors. The data were produced by immunoSEQ multiplex PCR, yet TCRdb's version contains in-frame clones alone and is incomplete. The sample shows a few hundred thousand clones, around 90% of them seen only once. Source material: PBMCs. These receptors all come from a man aged 25 to 45 in good health and CMV-seronegative.

The chain joins TRBV10-3 to TRBJ1-4; tentative D call: TRBD1 (6 bases). CDR1 and CDR2 (germline): ENHRY, SYGVKD. The V end was cut by 11 bases, the J end by 7 bases, with 14 bases between. This CDR3 contains 12 residues. The CDR3 sequence is CAARGDSEKLFF. As DNA, the CDR3 is TGTGCCGCCAGGGGAGATAGTGAAAAACTGTTTTTT.

This sequence joins TRBV2 and TRBJ1-5; D not certain. The CDR3 extends over 14 amino acids. The V end lost 6 bases, the J end lost 4 bases, and 13 bases lay between the germline ends. The V gene's germline CDR1 is SNHLY and CDR2 FYNNEI. CDR3 protein: CASRGSGRNQPQHF. CDR3 bases: TGTGCCAGCAGGGGGAGCGGCCGTAATCAGCCCCAGCATTTT.

The rearrangement links TRBV5-6 to TRBJ1-2; 7 bases map to TRBD1. The CDR3 totals 15 residues. With 4 bases clipped from V and 8 bases from J, the junction kept 14 bases outside the gene matches. Per germline, CDR1 SGHDT and CDR2 YYEEEE. The CDR3 coding sequence is TGTGCCAGCAGCAGACAGGGCTGGGCTTGGATGGGCTACACCTTC. This gives the protein CASSRQGWAWMGYTF.

The V and J genes are TRBV28 and TRBJ1-5; TRBD1 aligns across 10 bases. The CDR3 loop spans 17 amino acids. CDR1 and CDR2 from the germline V gene are MDHEN and SYDVKM. Trimming took 5 bases from V and 0 from J; bases not matched to a gene: 7. CDR3 sequence reads: CASSAGTGANSNQPQHF. The DNA of the CDR3 is TGTGCCAGCAGTGCCGGGACAGGGGCGAATAGCAATCAGCCCCAGCATTTT.

V usage is TRBV6-5 and J usage is TRBJ2-3, with D uncertain. There are 14 residues in the CDR3. With 0 bases removed from V and 5 bases from J, the gap between germline ends came to 9 bases. Germline V gene lookup returns CDR1 MNHEY and CDR2 SVGAGI. The CDR3, as DNA: TGTGCCAGCAGTTACTCCAACACGGGAGATACGCAGTATTTT. Translating it yields CASSYSNTGDTQYF.

This sequence joins TRBV7-9 and TRBJ1-5, with 7 bases that match TRBD1. Trimming removed 4 bases from V and 0 bases from J; junction bases left unmatched: 6. CDR3 size: 16 residues. Germline values: CDR1 SEHNR, CDR2 FQNEAQ (reference sequence). CDR3 protein: CASSSGGRNSNQPQHF. The CDR3 DNA reads TGTGCCAGCAGCTCAGGGGGAAGGAATAGCAATCAGCCCCAGCATTTT.

V gene TRBV5-1 combines with J gene TRBJ1-1; D unresolved. The CDR3 length is 16 residues. The germline V gene has CDR1 SGHRS and CDR2 YFSETQ. Trimming took 3 bases from V and 4 from J, leaving 19 bases between them. In DNA form, the CDR3 reads TGCGCCAGCAGCTGGACTTCCGGCGGCTCGGGCACTGAAGCTTTCTTT. This gives the protein CASSWTSGGSGTEAFF.

The rearrangement links TRBV25-1 to TRBJ1-5; no firm D call. V lost 5 bases to trimming and J lost 0 bases, with 8 bases between them. CDR3 size: 14 residues. CDR1 and CDR2 (germline): MGHDK, SYGVNS. The CDR3 sequence: CASSFSGSNQPQHF. The CDR3 DNA is TGTGCCAGCAGTTTTTCAGGTAGCAATCAGCCCCAGCATTTT.

This clone has at least ten counts. The chain recombines TRBV15 with TRBJ1-2, with D possibly matching TRBD1 (6 bases). Germline-derived CDR1 and CDR2 are LNHNV and YYDKDF (reference sequence). The CDR3 covers 17 residues. V was pared by 3 bases and J by 4 bases, with 21 bases between. The CDR3 DNA reads TGTGCCACCAGCAGCTCCTTGGACAGCCATACCTTCTATGGCTACACCTTC. Its protein product is CATSSSLDSHTFYGYTF.

V is TRBV18 and J is TRBJ1-6; 9 positions match TRBD1. CDR3 length equals 16 residues. Germline V CDR1 and CDR2: KGHSH, LQKENI. V shed 1 base, J shed 10 bases, and the junction held 8 bases outside the gene matches. CDR3: CASSPLETGGNSPLHF. For the CDR3, the DNA is TGTGCCAGCTCACCACTAGAGACAGGGGGAAACTCACCCCTCCACTTT.

Regarding this clone: Within the sample, other DNA sequences also encode this same CDR3. The chain recombines TRBV27 with TRBJ2-5, with D possibly matching TRBD1 (5 bases). Germline CDR1 MNHEY, CDR2 SMNVEV (reference sequence). V lost 2 bases and J 2 bases, leaving 6 bases between the germline ends. CDR3 size: 13 residues. The CDR3: CASSLRGQETQYF. The CDR3, as DNA: TGTGCCAGCAGTTTAAGGGGACAAGAGACCCAGTACTTC.

The genes are TRBV14 and TRBJ2-7, with 9 bases that match TRBD2. Unmatched junction bases numbered 14, after V lost 6 bases and J lost 2 bases. Germline-derived CDR1 and CDR2 are SGHDN and FVKESK. The CDR3 contains 17 residues. CDR3 loop: CASRAGGPFYSAYEQYF. CDR3 DNA sequence: TGTGCCAGCAGAGCGGGGGGTCCTTTCTATTCGGCCTACGAGCAGTACTTC.

This chain links TRBV2 with TRBJ2-3, with D hard to call. The V end lost 10 bases, the J end lost 0 bases, and 14 bases lay between the germline ends. In germline, CDR1 is SNHLY, CDR2 FYNNEI. The CDR3 loop spans 14 amino acids. CDR3 residues: CATGQWPSTDTQYF. CDR3 nucleotides: TGTGCCACTGGGCAGTGGCCTAGCACAGATACGCAGTATTTT. The full variable domain, in which reference TRBV2 and TRBJ2-3 provide the parts outside the CDR3, is EPEVTQTPSHQVTQMGQEVILRCVPISNHLYFYWYRQILGQKVEFLVSFYNNEISEKSEIFDDQFSVERPDGSNFTLKIRSTKLEDSAMYFCATGQWPSTDTQYFGPGTRLTVL.

The CDR3 DNA follows: TGTGCCAGCAGTGATCGACAGGGGACGTCTGGGGCCAACGTCCTGACTTTC. It yields the protein CASSDRQGTSGANVLTF. The chain has TRBV27 and TRBJ2-6; 8 bases align to TRBD1. J gave up 1 base and V 5 bases, and 7 bases lay outside the gene matches. CDR1 and CDR2 from the germline V gene are MNHEY and SMNVEV (reference sequence). This CDR3 has 17 residues.

This chain links TRBV7-9 with TRBJ2-2, with 7 bases lining up with TRBD1. This CDR3 region has 17 residues. Germline CDR1 is SEHNR and CDR2 is FQNEAQ (reference sequence). After removal of 6 bases from V and 2 bases from J, the junction contained 12 bases not matched to a gene. CDR3 in amino acids: CASRVGLGTANTGELFF. The CDR3 DNA reads TGTGCCAGCAGAGTGGGGCTCGGGACAGCTAACACCGGGGAGCTGTTTTTT.

The V and J genes are TRBV27 and TRBJ2-2; no reliable D call. The CDR3 spans 14 residues. Germline CDR1 is MNHEY and CDR2 is SMNVEV (reference sequence). The V end lost 3 bases, the J end lost 1 base, and 6 bases lay between the germline ends. The CDR3 region is CASSFARNTGELFF. CDR3 bases: TGTGCCAGCAGTTTCGCTAGGAACACCGGGGAGCTGTTTTTT.

This rearrangement joins TRBV2 to TRBJ2-7, with 10 nucleotides matching TRBD2. Germline assignment: CDR1 SNHLY and CDR2 FYNNEI. Trimming removed 6 bases from V and 3 bases from J; junction bases left unmatched: 8. The CDR3 runs to 15 residues. The DNA for the CDR3 is TGTGCCAGCAGGGCTACTAGCGGGGTTATCTACGAGCAGTACTTC. It codes for CASRATSGVIYEQYF. Full variable domain (rest looked up from reference TRBV2 and TRBJ2-7): EPEVTQTPSHQVTQMGQEVILRCVPISNHLYFYWYRQILGQKVEFLVSFYNNEISEKSEIFDDQFSVERPDGSNFTLKIRSTKLEDSAMYFCASRATSGVIYEQYFGPGTRLTVT.

The rearrangement joins TRBV6-6 to TRBJ1-1; D remains ambiguous. Trimming pared 2 bases from V and 1 base from J, leaving 8 bases between. CDR1 is MNHNY and CDR2 is SVGAGI in the germline V gene (reference sequence). This CDR3 has 14 residues. CDR3 sequence reads: CASSYEQRNTEAFF. The CDR3 nucleotides read TGTGCCAGCAGTTACGAACAGAGGAACACTGAAGCTTTCTTT.

V and J are TRBV27 and TRBJ2-7; a possible D gene is TRBD1 (6 bases). Trimming cost V 4 bases and J 7 bases, with 8 bases left between them. Germline V gene lookup returns CDR1 MNHEY and CDR2 SMNVEV (reference sequence). This CDR3 is 11 amino acids long. CDR3 in amino acids: CASSSGEEQYF. The CDR3 region has the DNA TGTGCCAGCAGTTCAGGGGAAGAGCAGTACTTC.

The rearrangement links TRBV7-8 to TRBJ1-3, with D unclear. Trimming stripped 10 bases from V and 0 bases from J, with 16 bases between. Germline values: CDR1 SGHVS, CDR2 FQNEAQ. The CDR3 has 15 amino acids. In nucleotides, the CDR3 is TGTGCCACGCAGAACAGTTTTTTCTCTGGAAACACCATATATTTT. Translation gives CATQNSFFSGNTIYF.

This clone appeared a few times. The gene calls are TRBV15 and TRBJ2-1, with D possibly being TRBD1 (6 bases). The length of the CDR3 is 15 residues. The V gene lost 0 bases and the J gene lost 7 bases, with 13 bases spanning the gap. Looked up from germline, CDR1 is LNHNV and CDR2 is YYDKDF (reference sequence). The CDR3 DNA reads TGTGCCACCAGCAGAGATTTATCAGGGGCGAATGAGCAGTTCTTC. Its translation is CATSRDLSGANEQFF.

This clone was seen just once. This chain uses TRBV7-2 with TRBJ1-2, with unresolved D. The CDR3 length is 12 residues. Germline CDR1 is SGHTA and CDR2 is FQGNSA. V lost 5 bases, J lost 7 bases, and 11 bases lay in between. The CDR3: CASSPAGGGYTF. CDR3 DNA: TGTGCCAGCAGCCCTGCTGGAGGTGGCTACACCTTC.

The gene calls are TRBV6-5 and TRBJ1-3, with D perhaps matching TRBD1 (6 bases). In germline, CDR1 is MNHEY, CDR2 SVGAGI. The length of the CDR3 is 15 residues. Trimming left V 6 bases short and J 7 bases short, with 19 bases between. CDR3 nucleotides: TGTGCCAGCAGCCCCGGGACAATGGGAGTTAACACCATATATTTT. This translates into CASSPGTMGVNTIYF.

V is TRBV28 and J is TRBJ1-1; D gene uncertain. Trimming removed 8 bases at V and 1 base at J, with 17 bases between. CDR3 length: 15 amino acids. Per the germline V gene, CDR1 is MDHEN and CDR2 is SYDVKM. In DNA, the CDR3 is TGTGCCAGCCTAAGCATGCGAAACAGGAACACTGAAGCTTTCTTT. As protein: CASLSMRNRNTEAFF.